This section outlines one TCR beta chain sequence together with its context. This clonotype showed up just a few times. The clone's antigen remains unknown. No per-base quality is available; no much larger clone lies one base away. V drops 6 bases and J drops 4 bases, leaving 19 bases in between. The CDR3 numbers 16 residues from cysteine through phenylalanine. Just CDR3 DNA is preserved here, 48 bases in frame from base 1. Sequences SNHLY (CDR1) and FYNNEI (CDR2) are obtained from the germline V gene. The data belong to a study of blood T cells in healthy people across ages (dated by TCRdb to between 2014 and 2017). About the investigation overall: In model experiments, roughly one uniquely barcoded TCR beta cDNA molecule per two T cells was captured by template switching. Using deep sequencing normalized with unique cDNA molecular identifiers, the study measured how TCR beta repertoire diversity changes with age. The donors were divided into four age groups: young (average around 16 years), middle-aged (approximately 39), aged (approximately 62) and long-lived (82). Two additional independent replicas of 1 million unique cDNA reads from the same blood draw were analyzed for two donors (one aged 18 to 29 and one aged 80 or older). General findings and caveats noted by the study authors: Conclusive comparison of naive and antigen-experienced compartments was prevented by the profiling of bulk unsorted PBMCs. Observed TCR beta diversity correlated strongly with the percentage of naive T cells measured by flow cytometry. Donor CMV infection status was unknown, potentially confounding age-related changes in expanded clonotypes. As age increased, observed TCR beta diversity per million T cells dropped in a roughly linear way, and a significant reduction was already evident by age about 40. Compared with the aged group, the long-lived group had more naive CD4+ T cells, fewer expanded clones and increased TCR diversity, a pattern suggesting age selection. Estimates of total diversity based on one million sequenced T cells were considered lower bounds and underestimates.

Libraries came from 5' RACE. The sequencer was an Illumina HiSeq 2500. A second PCR of about 6 to 12 cycles was run with a J-beta primer mix and a sample-barcoded 5' primer. Each TCR beta cDNA molecule received a unique molecular identifier from a template-switch 5' adaptor carrying 12 random nucleotides. Each sample yielded at least 2.5 million CDR3-containing paired-end reads. First-strand cDNA was synthesized from all RNA with the Mint cDNA synthesis kit, primed by a TRBC-specific oligonucleotide. After uracil-DNA glycosylase treatment, a first 18-cycle PCR used universal primers M1SS and BC2_uni_R on all cDNA. From the authors' description of their analysis: Normalization of each sample was performed by random selection of 1 million high-quality reads, each carrying a distinct molecular identifier. Instead of being binned into consensus sequences, reads that shared molecular identifiers were thrown out. CDR3 identification, clonotype clustering and error correction used MiTCR with a Q25 quality threshold and the strictest error-elimination algorithm. Lower-bound total TCR beta diversity was estimated with a nonparametric unseen species model using Euler transformation. TCRdb took the public reads, trimmed them with fastp at Q25, ran MiXCR for clone calling and kept in-frame beta chains. Rows with a matching CDR3 protein are joined into one entry that keeps the most common DNA and genes. Clone size and V and J calls follow TCRdb, not the original study. The sample records 780,000 or so distinct CDR3 sequences, 20% to 25% of which are singletons. The top ten constitute 3% to 4% of the sample.

Systemically healthy Caucasian individuals from Russia, around 39 in total and aged about 6 to 100 years, were included as donors. Around 10 milliliters of peripheral blood were collected from each donor into EDTA-treated Vacutainer tubes. PBMCs were isolated by Ficoll-Paque density-gradient centrifugation, with at least 6 million obtained per sample. Trizol reagent was used to extract total RNA from the PBMCs, yielding at least 5.5 micrograms per sample. For every donor, an aliquot of PBMCs went through flow cytometry to measure the percentages of naive CD45RAhigh/CD27high T cells. This sample also belongs to another study, concerning T cells of mothers and their children. Per that second paper: Nine systemically healthy Caucasian individuals served as donors, namely three mothers together with their six children. cDNA synthesis consumed the entire amount of extracted RNA, loaded at around 1.4 ug RNA in each 15 ul reaction. In the second PCR, sample barcodes and 2-4 random nucleotides were introduced via the M1S primer. More than 9 million TCR beta CDR3 reads were obtained from each mother, and some 3.3 million reads were obtained from each child. TCR recombination output is similarly shaped by thymic selection in related and unrelated pairs, with a minor effect exerted by inherited differences. Normalized repertoire overlap was always found to be slightly, but never significantly, higher in related mother-child pairs than in unrelated mother-child pairs. No persistent microchimeric T cell clones were detected, at a sensitivity of roughly 93 clones per million clonotypes. In the study, deep NGS was used to compare the TCR beta repertoires of mothers and children, and features distinguishing related mother-child pairs from unrelated individuals were sought. The mean age was roughly 36 +/- 4 years for the mothers and around 11 +/- 4 years for the children. After adapter ligation with NEBNext reagents, the libraries were sequenced on Illumina HiSeq 2000 with 100+100 nt paired-end reads. Mother and child libraries were prepared a month apart and sequenced in separate runs to prevent cross-contamination. For each donor, between about 500,000 and 2,200,000 distinct TCR beta clonotypes were identified. Naive TCR beta clonotypes were estimated from low-frequency clonotypes matched to each donor's FACS-determined naive share, without sorting.

The TCR originated in a boy aged 5-17 years in good health. The sequenced sample consisted of blood. The rearranged segments are TRBV2 and TRBJ2-1; the D segment may tentatively be TRBD1 or TRBD2, each giving 7 matched bases. The CDR3 corresponds to CASRKVGGTAYNEQFF. The DNA sequence is as follows: TGTGCCAGCAGGAAGGTGGGAGGGACAGCATACAATGAGCAGTTCTTC.